Below are 7 T cell receptor beta chains sequenced from a single sample in a study of T cells after yellow fever vaccination. MiXCR, run by TCRdb on the 5' RACE reads, gives a single entry per CDR3 protein. The sample contains under 600,000 distinct CDR3 sequences, 20% to 25% of which appear only once. The specimen was PBMCs, collected roughly 23 days after the first yellow fever vaccination. The receptors stem from a man aged 18 to 30 who received the YFV17D yellow fever vaccine.

V and J are TRBV7-9 and TRBJ2-7; a possible D gene is TRBD2 (6 bases). The CDR3 has 14 residues. Germline CDR1 is SEHNR and CDR2 is FQNEAQ (reference sequence). V was clipped by 1 base and J by 1 base, with 8 bases between them. Here the CDR3 reads CASSLDGGSYEQYF. CDR3 bases: TGTGCCAGCAGCTTAGACGGGGGTTCCTACGAGCAGTACTTC.

The chain recombines TRBV6-2 or TRBV6-3 with TRBJ1-2, with TRBD1 matching 7 bases. V dropped 4 bases and J dropped 3; count of bases not matched to a gene: 5. This CDR3 contains 14 residues. The V gene's germline CDR1 is MNHEY and CDR2 SVGEGT. The DNA of the CDR3 is TGTGCCAGCAGTTCCACCGGGACAGACTATGGCTACACCTTC. Encoded protein: CASSSTGTDYGYTF.

The gene calls are TRBV28 and TRBJ2-3, with TRBD1 as a possible D gene (6 bases). Trimming took off 5 bases at V and 11 bases at J, with 14 bases between the two ends. The CDR3 totals 12 residues. Germline CDR1 MDHEN, CDR2 SYDVKM. The CDR3 region is CASSLTGIGQYF. The CDR3 DNA reads TGTGCCAGCAGTCTTACAGGGATAGGGCAGTATTTT.

This clonotype was counted a few times. V gene TRBV6-6 combines with J gene TRBJ1-1; TRBD1 agrees at 7 bases. The CDR3 covers 13 residues. Germline assignment: CDR1 MNHNY and CDR2 SVGAGI (reference sequence). V was pared by 7 bases and J by 5 bases, with 7 bases of the junction left unmatched. The CDR3 here is CASNTQGRTEAFF. As DNA, the CDR3 is TGTGCCAGCAATACACAGGGGCGGACTGAAGCTTTCTTT.

This sequence joins TRBV9 and TRBJ1-6; 7 bases match TRBD1. The CDR3 totals 15 residues. CDR1 and CDR2 (germline): SGDLS, YYNGEE. Trimming removed 4 bases from V and 10 bases from J; junction bases left unmatched: 11. CDR3 nucleotides: TGTGCCAGCAGCCGCGGGACAGAGGTCACATCACCCCTCCACTTT. It translates to CASSRGTEVTSPLHF.

The V gene is TRBV6-1, the J gene TRBJ1-5; TRBD1 is a possible D gene (5 bases). This CDR3 is 16 amino acids long. Trimming left V 6 bases short and J 1 base short, with 16 bases between. Per the germline V gene, CDR1 is MNHNS and CDR2 is SASEGT. The CDR3 loop reads CASSQSQGRSNQPQHF. Written as DNA, the CDR3 is TGTGCCAGCAGCCAAAGTCAGGGTCGGAGCAATCAGCCCCAGCATTTT.

This clonotype turned up a few times. The chain employs TRBV20-1 and TRBJ2-2; 8 bases line up with TRBD2. V shed 5 bases, J shed 7 bases, and the junction held 9 bases outside the gene matches. CDR1 is DFQATT and CDR2 is SNEGSKA in the germline V gene (reference sequence). The CDR3 spans 14 residues. CDR3 protein: CSAAPVAGGGELFF. CDR3 nucleotide sequence: TGCAGTGCTGCCCCGGTCGCGGGGGGCGGGGAGCTGTTTTTT.